The clone carrying this TCR beta chain was detected a few times. Its cognate antigen is unknown. CDR3 size: 16 residues. V gave up 5 bases and J gave up 0 bases; unmatched junction bases: 6. The germline V gene has CDR1 SEHNR and CDR2 FQNEAQ (reference sequence). TCRdb itself ran the 5' RACE reads through MiXCR, one entry per CDR3 protein. The sample records about 140,000 distinct CDR3 sequences, about 7.3% being singletons. These data originate in a study of CD8 T cells in ankylosing spondylitis. Study outcomes and limitations: Within peripheral blood, clones linked to disease were CD8+ and relatively rare.

The specimen was blood, either unsorted or a sorted T cell fraction (not recorded which). The V gene is TRBV7-9, the J gene TRBJ2-2; TRBD2 matches at 7 bases. This receptor was taken from a female donor with ankylosing spondylitis or in good health (not recorded which). CDR3 in DNA: TGTGCCAGCAGCCCAGGCGGGGGTGCGAACACCGGGGAGCTGTTTTTT. Translating gives CASSPGGGANTGELFF.